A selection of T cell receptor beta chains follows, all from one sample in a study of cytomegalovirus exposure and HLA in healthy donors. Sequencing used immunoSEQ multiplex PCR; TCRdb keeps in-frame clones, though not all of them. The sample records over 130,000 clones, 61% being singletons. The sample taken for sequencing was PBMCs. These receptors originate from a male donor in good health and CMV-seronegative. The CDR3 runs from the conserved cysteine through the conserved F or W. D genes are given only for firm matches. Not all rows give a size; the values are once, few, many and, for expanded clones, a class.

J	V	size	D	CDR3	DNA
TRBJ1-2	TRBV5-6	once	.	CASSLRFGYTF	TGTGCCAGCAGCTTGCGGTTTGGCTACACCTTC
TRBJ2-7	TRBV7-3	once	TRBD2	CASSLNWGGSYEQYF	TGTGCCAGCAGCTTAAACTGGGGAGGGTCCTACGAGCAGTACTTC
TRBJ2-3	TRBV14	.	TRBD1	CASSQEGDSYTDTQYF	TGTGCCAGCAGCCAAGAGGGGGACAGCTACACAGATACGCAGTATTTT
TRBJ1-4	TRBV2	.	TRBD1	CASRTGGGEKLFF	TGTGCCAGCAGAACAGGGGGGGGTGAAAAACTGTTTTTT
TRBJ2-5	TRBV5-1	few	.	CASTAGQRQETQYF	TGCGCCAGCACCGCGGGACAGAGACAAGAGACCCAGTACTTC
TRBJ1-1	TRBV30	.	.	CAWRVGCEAFF	TGTGCCTGGAGAGTCGGGTGTGAAGCTTTCTTT
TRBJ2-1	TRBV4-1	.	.	CASSQVGRGQRNEQFF	TGCGCCAGCAGCCAAGTGGGCAGGGGACAACGCAATGAGCAGTTCTTC
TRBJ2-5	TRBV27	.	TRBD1	CASSLSIGTVRETQYF	TGTGCCAGCAGTTTATCGATTGGGACAGTTCGGGAGACCCAGTACTTC
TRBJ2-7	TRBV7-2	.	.	CASSSPSREQYF	TGTGCCAGCAGCTCCCCCAGTCGCGAGCAGTACTTC
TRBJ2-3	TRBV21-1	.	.	CASSLAFADTQYF	TGTGCCAGCAGTCTAGCGTTTGCAGATACGCAGTATTTT
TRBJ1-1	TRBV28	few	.	CASGQGGNTEAFF	TGTGCCAGCGGTCAAGGGGGGAACACTGAAGCTTTCTTT
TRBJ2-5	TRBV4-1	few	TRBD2	CASSQGVAGGLETQYF	TGCGCCAGCAGCCAAGGGGTAGCGGGGGGATTAGAGACCCAGTACTTC
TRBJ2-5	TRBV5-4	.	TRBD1	CASSYRDRVWETQYF	TGTGCCAGCAGCTACCGGGACAGGGTGTGGGAGACCCAGTACTTC
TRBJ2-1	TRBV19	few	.	CASSRTDYYNEQFF	TGTGCCAGTAGCAGAACAGATTACTACAATGAGCAGTTCTTC
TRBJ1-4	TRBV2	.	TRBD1	CASSRDRGDEKLFF	TGTGCCAGCAGTCGGGACAGGGGGGATGAAAAACTGTTTTTT
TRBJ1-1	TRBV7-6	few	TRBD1	CASSRQQGTEAFF	TGTGCCAGCAGTCGCCAACAGGGGACTGAAGCTTTCTTT
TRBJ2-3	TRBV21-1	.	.	CASSGRLAGETDTQYF	TGTGCCAGCAGCGGTCGACTAGCGGGGGAAACAGATACGCAGTATTTT
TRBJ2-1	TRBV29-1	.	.	CSAMGMWDKVTNEQFF	TGCAGCGCGATGGGAATGTGGGACAAAGTCACCAATGAGCAGTTCTTC
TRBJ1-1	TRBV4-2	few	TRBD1	CASSQGQGRAEAFF	TGTGCCAGCAGCCAAGGACAGGGACGGGCTGAAGCTTTCTTT
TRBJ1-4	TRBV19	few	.	CASSSGGENEKLFF	TGTGCCAGTAGTTCCGGGGGAGAGAATGAAAAACTGTTTTTT
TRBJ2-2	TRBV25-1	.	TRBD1	CASSDPLGQGGSGELFF	TGTGCCAGCAGTGATCCCCTCGGACAGGGAGGCTCCGGGGAGCTGTTTTTT
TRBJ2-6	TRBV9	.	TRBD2	CASSVQLAGVQAGANVLTF	TGTGCCAGCAGCGTTCAGTTAGCGGGGGTCCAAGCTGGGGCCAACGTCCTGACTTTC
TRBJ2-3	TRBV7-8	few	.	CASSLARALSTDTQYF	TGTGCCAGCAGCTTAGCGCGGGCCCTAAGCACAGATACGCAGTATTTT
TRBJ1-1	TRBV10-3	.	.	CAILTHTEAFF	TGTGCCATCCTTACACACACTGAAGCTTTCTTT
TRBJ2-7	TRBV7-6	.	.	CASSLSSYEQYF	TGTGCCAGCAGCTTGAGCTCCTACGAGCAGTACTTC
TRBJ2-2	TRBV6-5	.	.	CASSYPYTGELFF	TGTGCCAGCAGTTATCCCTACACCGGGGAGCTGTTTTTT
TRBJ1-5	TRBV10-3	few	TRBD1	CAISESGQSNQPQHF	TGTGCCATCAGTGAGTCGGGACAGAGTAATCAGCCCCAGCATTTT
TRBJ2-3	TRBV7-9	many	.	CASSSGGTGTTDTQYF	TGTGCCAGCAGCTCCGGGGGTACGGGGACCACAGATACGCAGTATTTT
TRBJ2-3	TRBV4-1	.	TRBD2	CASSQGLAGGLDTQYF	TGCGCCAGCAGCCAAGGACTAGCGGGGGGGCTCGATACGCAGTATTTT
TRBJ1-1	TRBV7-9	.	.	CASSLGGAEAFF	TGTGCCAGCAGCTTAGGGGGGGCTGAAGCTTTCTTT
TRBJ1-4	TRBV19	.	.	CASSGGRSEKLFF	TGTGCCAGTAGTGGGGGGAGATCTGAAAAACTGTTTTTT